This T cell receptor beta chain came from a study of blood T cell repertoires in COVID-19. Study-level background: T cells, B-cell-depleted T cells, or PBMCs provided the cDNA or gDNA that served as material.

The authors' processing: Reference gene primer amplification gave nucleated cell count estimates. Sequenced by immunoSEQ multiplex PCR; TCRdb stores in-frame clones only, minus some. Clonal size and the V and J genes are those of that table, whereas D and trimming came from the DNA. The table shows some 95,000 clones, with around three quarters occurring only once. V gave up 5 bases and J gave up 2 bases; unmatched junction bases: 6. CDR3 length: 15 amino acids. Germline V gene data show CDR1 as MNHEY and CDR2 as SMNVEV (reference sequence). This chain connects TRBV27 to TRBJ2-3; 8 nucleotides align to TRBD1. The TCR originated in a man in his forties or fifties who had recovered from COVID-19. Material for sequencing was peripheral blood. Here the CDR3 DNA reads TGTGCCAGCAGTCGACAGGGGTTGATCACAGATACGCAGTATTTT. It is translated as CASSRQGLITDTQYF.